The 29 T cell receptor beta chains below come from one sample, sequenced in a study of cytomegalovirus exposure and HLA in healthy donors. Both 60 Vbeta primers and 13 Jbeta primers went into the PCR. Measured with immunoSEQ multiplex PCR; TCRdb has only the in-frame clones, and not every one. Of 100,000 or so clones listed, roughly three fifths are singletons. What was sequenced was PBMCs. The receptors were gathered from a man aged 25-45 years in good health and CMV-seropositive.

V usage is TRBV11-2 and J usage is TRBJ1-2; D is perhaps TRBD1 (6 bases). This CDR3 spans 14 amino acids. Trimming removed 4 bases at V and 11 bases at J, with 20 bases between. Germline CDR1 and CDR2: SGHAT and FQNNGV. The CDR3 region is CASSSLSANRAYTF. CDR3 DNA: TGTGCCAGCAGCTCCCTCTCAGCGAACAGGGCGTACACCTTC.

This clone appeared once. The V gene is TRBV7-9, the J gene TRBJ2-5; weak D call: TRBD1 (6 bases). The tail of the sequence fits TRBJ2-7 better, so the J call may be wrong. This CDR3 is 13 amino acids long. Germline CDR1 SEHNR, CDR2 FQNEAQ (reference sequence). The CDR3 loop reads CASSLPDSSEQYF. The CDR3 region has the DNA TGTGCCAGCAGCCTTCCGGACAGTTCCGAGCAGTACTTC.

The V gene is TRBV5-1, the J gene TRBJ1-1; 9 bases agree with TRBD1. The junction had 3 bases not matched to a gene; V was cut back by 5 bases and J by 4 bases. This CDR3 is 13 amino acids long. CDR1 SGHRS and CDR2 YFSETQ come from the germline V gene. As DNA, the CDR3 is TGCGCCAGCAGTTCGACAGGGGGCACTGAAGCTTTCTTT. As protein: CASSSTGGTEAFF.

V and J are TRBV5-4 and TRBJ2-1; TRBD1 matches 10 bases. Germline CDR1 reads SGHNT; CDR2 reads YYREEE (reference sequence). The CDR3 covers 13 residues. With V trimmed by 6 bases and J by 6 bases, 3 bases remained unmatched. CDR3 region: CASIDRGRNEQFF. The CDR3 coding sequence is TGTGCCAGCATTGACAGGGGGCGCAATGAGCAGTTCTTC.

The chain joins TRBV2 to TRBJ2-3, with TRBD2 matching over 8 bases. The CDR3 extends over 14 amino acids. With V trimmed by 6 bases and J by 2 bases, 4 bases remained unmatched. Germline V gene sequence: CDR1 SNHLY, CDR2 FYNNEI. In DNA form, the CDR3 reads TGTGCCAGCAGGGCGGGGGGAGTCACAGATACGCAGTATTTT. It is translated as CASRAGGVTDTQYF.

This clone came up a few times. The chain carries TRBV5-6 and TRBJ1-5; the D gene is possibly TRBD1 (6 bases). This CDR3 is 14 amino acids long. Germline CDR1 is SGHDT and CDR2 is YYEEEE. Between the trimmed V and J ends, which lost 1 base and 4 bases, there was a span of 9 bases. The CDR3 sequence: CASSLTRGNQPQHF. DNA for the CDR3: TGTGCCAGCAGCTTGACCAGGGGAAATCAGCCCCAGCATTTT.

This clone has only a few counts. The rearrangement links TRBV13 to TRBJ2-2, with TRBD1 matching over 9 bases. Germline V gene lookup returns CDR1 PRHDT and CDR2 FYEKMQ (reference sequence). Germline trimming cut 6 bases from V and 5 bases from J; bases unmatched to any gene: 4. The length of the CDR3 is 14 residues. CDR3: CASSNRGRTGELFF. The CDR3 coding sequence is TGTGCCAGCAGTAACAGGGGGCGTACCGGGGAGCTGTTTTTT.

This chain connects TRBV7-2 to TRBJ2-3; 8 bases agree with TRBD1. The J segment lost 5 bases and the V segment lost 4 bases, leaving 11 bases of the junction unmatched. CDR1 is SGHTA and CDR2 is FQGNSA in the germline V gene. This CDR3 has 16 residues. Here the CDR3 reads CASSYRPTGVGDTQYF. The CDR3 DNA follows: TGTGCCAGCAGCTACAGACCGACAGGGGTGGGAGATACGCAGTATTTT.

The sample holds one count of this clone. This rearrangement joins TRBV7-8 to TRBJ2-1, with 14 bases that match TRBD2. Germline V gene lookup returns CDR1 SGHVS and CDR2 FQNEAQ. V lost 5 bases, J lost 9 bases, and 9 bases stayed unmatched. CDR3 length: 16 amino acids. CDR3 DNA: TGTGCCAGCAGCCTACGCCGACTAGCGGGGGGGGGTGAGCAGTTCTTC. It yields the protein CASSLRRLAGGGEQFF.

The rearrangement uses TRBV19 and TRBJ1-1; no clear D gene. Germline-derived CDR1 and CDR2 are LNHDA and SQIVND (reference sequence). CDR3 length: 13 residues. V lost 6 bases, J lost 0 bases, and 8 bases lay in between. The CDR3, as DNA: TGTGCCAGTAGGGCGGGGATGAACACTGAAGCTTTCTTT. Translating it yields CASRAGMNTEAFF. The full variable domain, in which reference TRBV19 and TRBJ1-1 provide the parts outside the CDR3, is DGGITQSPKYLFRKEGQNVTLSCEQNLNHDAMYWYRQDPGQGLRLIYYSQIVNDFQKGDIAEGYSVSREKKESFPLTVTSAQKNPTAFYLCASRAGMNTEAFFGQGTRLTVV.

This chain connects TRBV5-1 to TRBJ2-7; 13 bases match TRBD2. The V gene end was trimmed by 5 bases and the J gene end by 5 bases; junction bases not matched to a gene: 7. Germline V CDR1 and CDR2: SGHRS, YFSETQ. The CDR3 covers 15 residues. This CDR3 is CASRQLAGGRNEQYF. The CDR3 DNA reads TGCGCCAGCAGACAACTAGCGGGGGGGCGGAACGAGCAGTACTTC. Supplemented by reference TRBV5-1 and TRBJ2-7, the full variable domain reads KAGVTQTPRYLIKTRGQQVTLSCSPISGHRSVSWYQQTPGQGLQFLFEYFSETQRNKGNFPGRFSGRQFSNSRSEMNVSTLELGDSALYLCASRQLAGGRNEQYFGPGTRLTVT.

The gene calls are TRBV7-9 and TRBJ2-7; the D is unclear. The CDR3 consists of 11 residues. Germline CDR1 reads SEHNR; CDR2 reads FQNEAQ (reference sequence). V was clipped by 5 bases and J by 4 bases, with 6 bases between them. Written as DNA, the CDR3 is TGTGCCAGCAGCCCCCAGTACGAGCAGTACTTC. Its protein is CASSPQYEQYF.

The CDR3 is CASSPGTSGSYQETQYF. For the CDR3, the DNA is TGTGCCAGCAGTCCAGGGACTAGCGGGTCGTACCAAGAGACCCAGTACTTC. The rearrangement joins TRBV27 to TRBJ2-5; 12 bases match TRBD2. The CDR3 is 17 residues long. V gave up 5 bases and J gave up 0 bases; unmatched junction bases: 7. CDR1 and CDR2 (germline): MNHEY, SMNVEV (reference sequence).

In this sample, this clone turned up a few times. V gene TRBV5-4 combines with J gene TRBJ1-1, with D possibly matching TRBD1 (5 bases). Per germline, CDR1 SGHNT and CDR2 YYREEE (reference sequence). The V end was cut by 3 bases, the J end by 2 bases, with 8 bases between. There are 13 residues in the CDR3. The CDR3 loop is CASSYDRNTEAFF. The CDR3 nucleotides are TGTGCCAGCAGCTATGACAGAAACACTGAAGCTTTCTTT. Filled out from reference TRBV5-4 and TRBJ1-1, the complete variable domain reads ETGVTQSPTHLIKTRGQQVTLRCSSQSGHNTVSWYQQALGQGPQFIFQYYREEENGRGNFPPRFSGLQFPNYSSELNVNALELDDSALYLCASSYDRNTEAFFGQGTRLTVV.

The rearrangement joins TRBV11-2 to TRBJ1-2; 7 nucleotides match TRBD1. V dropped 5 bases and J dropped 3; count of bases not matched to a gene: 3. The CDR3 loop spans 13 amino acids. Looked up from germline, CDR1 is SGHAT and CDR2 is FQNNGV. CDR3 nucleotides: TGTGCCAGCAGCCTAGGACAGGACTATGGCTACACCTTC. The encoded protein is CASSLGQDYGYTF.

This chain uses TRBV5-1 with TRBJ2-3, with 8 bases lining up with TRBD2. The CDR3 length is 14 residues. Germline V gene lookup returns CDR1 SGHRS and CDR2 YFSETQ. Losses at the gene ends were 3 bases for V and 1 base for J; bases not matched to a gene: 1. CDR3 loop: CASSYSGGTDTQYF. The CDR3 nucleotides are TGCGCCAGCAGCTATAGCGGGGGCACAGATACGCAGTATTTT. The full variable domain, its missing parts supplied by reference TRBV5-1 and TRBJ2-3, is KAGVTQTPRYLIKTRGQQVTLSCSPISGHRSVSWYQQTPGQGLQFLFEYFSETQRNKGNFPGRFSGRQFSNSRSEMNVSTLELGDSALYLCASSYSGGTDTQYFGPGTRLTVL.

This clone was seen a few times. CDR3: CASSLGAGDNEQFF. CDR3 nucleotides: TGCGCCAGCAGCTTGGGCGCTGGAGACAATGAGCAGTTCTTC. The chain couples TRBV5-1 to TRBJ2-1; D is ambiguous. Trimming took off 0 bases at V and 5 bases at J, with 9 bases between the two ends. The CDR3 runs 14 residues. Germline loops: CDR1 SGHRS, CDR2 YFSETQ.

The V call is TRBV11-3, the J call TRBJ2-1, with 8 nucleotides matching TRBD2. This CDR3 contains 14 residues. Germline V gene sequence: CDR1 SGHNT, CDR2 YENEEA. Losses at the gene ends were 6 bases for V and 4 bases for J; bases not matched to a gene: 5. The CDR3 nucleotides read TGTGCCAGCAGTAAGAGCGGGGGATACAATGAGCAGTTCTTC. It codes for CASSKSGGYNEQFF. Looking up the rest from reference TRBV11-3 and TRBJ2-1 gives the full variable domain: EAGVVQSPRYKIIEKKQPVAFWCNPISGHNTLYWYLQNLGQGPELLIRYENEEAVDDSQLPKDRFSAERLKGVDSTLKIQPAELGDSAVYLCASSKSGGYNEQFFGPGTRLTVL.

The V gene is TRBV6-1, the J gene TRBJ2-1; 7 nucleotides match TRBD1. The ends lost 6 bases at V and 8 bases at J; junction bases unmatched: 4. The CDR3 spans 12 residues. Germline values: CDR1 MNHNS, CDR2 SASEGT. The CDR3 DNA sequence: TGTGCCAGCAGGAGGGGGCCGTATGAGCAGTTCTTC. Protein product: CASRRGPYEQFF.

This chain links TRBV13 with TRBJ2-1, with TRBD1 matching 8 bases. Germline CDR1 PRHDT, CDR2 FYEKMQ (reference sequence). The CDR3 contains 15 residues. The V and J ends lost 0 bases and 8 bases, in that order; junction bases with no gene match: 6. The CDR3 reads CASSLGQGGGYEQFF. The CDR3 DNA reads as TGTGCCAGCAGCTTAGGACAGGGGGGTGGTTATGAGCAGTTCTTC.

This rearrangement joins TRBV2 to TRBJ2-2; TRBD2 agrees at 8 bases. Per germline, CDR1 SNHLY and CDR2 FYNNEI. The CDR3 has 17 residues. After removal of 7 bases from V and 0 bases from J, the junction contained 10 bases not matched to a gene. CDR3 DNA sequence: TGTGCCAGCAATACCGGGAGGGCCCTAGCGAACACCGGGGAGCTGTTTTTT. It codes for CASNTGRALANTGELFF. Full variable domain (missing parts from reference TRBV2 and TRBJ2-2): EPEVTQTPSHQVTQMGQEVILRCVPISNHLYFYWYRQILGQKVEFLVSFYNNEISEKSEIFDDQFSVERPDGSNFTLKIRSTKLEDSAMYFCASNTGRALANTGELFFGEGSRLTVL.

The chain links TRBV6-5 to TRBJ2-2; TRBD1 might be the D (5 bases). CDR3 length: 14 amino acids. Per germline, CDR1 MNHEY and CDR2 SVGAGI. Trimming shortened V by 6 bases and J by 1 base, and 9 bases separated the two germline ends. The CDR3 region is CASRITGNTGELFF. CDR3 in DNA: TGTGCCAGCAGGATTACAGGGAACACCGGGGAGCTGTTTTTT.

The CDR3 nucleotides read TGTGCCATCAGCTTAGGGGGCTACGAGCAGTACTTC. The encoded protein is CAISLGGYEQYF. The chain links TRBV10-3 to TRBJ2-7; D possibly corresponds to TRBD1 (6 bases). This CDR3 is built from 12 residues. Germline CDR1 and CDR2: ENHRY and SYGVKD. Trimming left V 6 bases short and J 3 bases short, with 9 bases between.

The chain joins TRBV27 to TRBJ2-5; TRBD2 matches 11 bases. The ends lost 1 base at V and 1 base at J; junction bases unmatched: 8. Per germline, CDR1 MNHEY and CDR2 SMNVEV (reference sequence). This CDR3 spans 18 amino acids. The CDR3 here is CASSLLSASGGPQETQYF. The CDR3, as DNA: TGTGCCAGCAGTTTATTATCGGCTAGCGGGGGGCCCCAAGAGACCCAGTACTTC.

The V call is TRBV25-1, the J call TRBJ1-2; D call uncertain. This CDR3 region has 14 residues. The V gene's germline CDR1 is MGHDK and CDR2 SYGVNS. Trimming shortened V by 3 bases and J by 8 bases, and 16 bases separated the two germline ends. The DNA for the CDR3 is TGTGCCAGCAGTGACCCCTCACGGGAGGGAGGCTACACCTTC. This translates into CASSDPSREGGYTF.

This chain links TRBV9 with TRBJ2-1, with a tentative D call TRBD2 (5 bases). This CDR3 is 14 amino acids long. The V and J ends lost 2 bases and 8 bases respectively, with 14 bases between them. Per the germline V gene, CDR1 is SGDLS and CDR2 is YYNGEE. CDR3 loop: CASSVRPSADEQFF. The CDR3 DNA reads as TGTGCCAGCAGCGTGAGGCCTTCAGCGGATGAGCAGTTCTTC.

This clone was detected only a few times. The chain employs TRBV13 and TRBJ1-2; no reliable D call. Per the germline V gene, CDR1 is PRHDT and CDR2 is FYEKMQ (reference sequence). The CDR3 consists of 12 residues. Trimming left V 5 bases short and J 7 bases short, with 11 bases between. For the CDR3, the DNA is TGTGCCAGCAGCCTCGGGGTCACTGGCTACACCTTC. Its translation: CASSLGVTGYTF.

This rearrangement joins TRBV19 to TRBJ1-6; the D gene is possibly TRBD1 (5 bases). Germline CDR1 and CDR2: LNHDA and SQIVND (reference sequence). This CDR3 is 17 amino acids long. Trimming removed 3 bases at V and 5 bases at J, with 17 bases between. For the CDR3, the DNA is TGTGCCAGTAGTATTCCCCCACGGACATCTCATAATTCACCCCTCCACTTT. Amino acid sequence: CASSIPPRTSHNSPLHF.

This clone was observed a single time. The chain has TRBV11-2 and TRBJ1-6; 7 nucleotides agree with TRBD1. CDR1 is SGHAT and CDR2 is FQNNGV in the germline V gene. The CDR3 loop spans 15 amino acids. The V gene end was trimmed by 6 bases and the J gene end by 8 bases; junction bases not matched to a gene: 10. CDR3 in amino acids: CASRPNRGWDSPLHF. CDR3 sequence (DNA): TGTGCCAGCAGACCTAACAGGGGATGGGATTCACCCCTCCACTTT.